The source of this T cell receptor beta chain is a study of cytomegalovirus exposure and HLA in healthy donors. General observations from the study: Being indistinguishable, some V segments were excluded, TRBV6-2 and TRBV6-3 among them.

Use of 60 Vbeta and 13 Jbeta primers characterized the PCR. Sequencing was performed with immunoSEQ multiplex PCR; in TCRdb, only in-frame clones are kept and a portion is missing. The sample lists roughly 120,000 clones, about four fifths occurring once. Note on this clone: Its antigen is currently unknown.

Trimming left V 3 bases short and J 7 bases short, with 15 bases between. Looked up from germline, CDR1 is KGHSH and CDR2 is LQKENI. This CDR3 has 14 amino acids. The V and J genes are TRBV18 and TRBJ2-5; possibly TRBD2 for D (6 bases). This receptor was obtained from a man aged 25 to 40 in good health and CMV-seronegative. Sequenced sample: PBMCs. The CDR3 sequence: CASSPVAREATQYF. The CDR3 bases are TGTGCCAGCTCACCGGTTGCCAGGGAGGCGACCCAGTACTTC.